This T cell receptor beta chain derives from a study of response to subunit inactivated influenza vaccine. As concerns this clonotype: Its target is unknown.

Study results and limitations: There was a suggestion from the authors that each seasonal influenza vaccination recruits few new T cells.

TCRdb passed the RT-PCR reads through MiXCR, listing each CDR3 protein once. The table lists 200,000 to 300,000 distinct CDR3 sequences, about 12% of them singletons, with more than 7% in the top ten. The sample consisted of non-naive T cells sorted from PBMCs, taken approximately 15 days before vaccination. The source is a man in his fifties or sixties who received an inactivated influenza vaccine.

CDR3 in amino acids: CASSPNSGTEAFF. CDR3 nucleotide sequence: TGTGCCAGCAGTCCAAATAGTGGGACTGAAGCTTTCTTT. The chain joins TRBV12-3 or TRBV12-4 to TRBJ1-1; the D is unclear. This CDR3 is 13 amino acids long. Trimming removed 5 bases from V and 5 bases from J, with 12 bases in between.